The entry that follows covers one T cell receptor (beta chain) sequence. In the original workflow: Reference gene primer amplification gave estimated nucleated cell counts. Profiled with immunoSEQ multiplex PCR; TCRdb holds only in-frame clones, not every one. D and trimming come from the DNA, and the V and J calls and clone size come from that table. The sample lists about 140,000 clones; more than 75% were seen once. This specimen belongs to a study of blood T cell repertoires in COVID-19. Whole-study context: Spain, Italy and the United States supplied samples that represented acute and convalescent COVID-19.

The CDR3 spans 15 residues. Trimming cost V 0 bases and J 3 bases, with 10 bases left between them. CDR1 is MGHRA and CDR2 is YSYEKL in the germline V gene. The rearrangement joins TRBV4-1 to TRBJ2-3; TRBD2 is a possible D gene (6 bases). The receptor comes from a man aged 60 to 75 with acute or convalescent COVID-19. Sequencing input: peripheral blood. CDR3 protein: CASSQDGRPTDTQYF. DNA of the CDR3: TGCGCCAGCAGCCAAGATGGGAGGCCGACAGATACGCAGTATTTT.